The 11 T cell receptor beta chains listed next were all sequenced from one sample in a study of radiotherapy plus CTLA-4 blockade in lung cancer. The assay was immunoSEQ multiplex PCR, and TCRdb's table has in-frame clones only and misses some. The table lists about 28,000 clones, around 73% of them singletons. Sequences were derived from peripheral blood, sampled from a patient treated with radiotherapy plus ipilimumab. The source of these receptors is a human donor with non-small cell lung cancer who had stable disease on radiotherapy plus ipilimumab.

This chain connects TRBV5-6 to TRBJ1-5, with TRBD1 as a possible D gene (5 bases). The V end was cut by 4 bases, the J end by 2 bases, with 10 bases between. Germline V gene lookup returns CDR1 SGHDT and CDR2 YYEEEE. CDR3 length: 14 amino acids. The CDR3 sequence: CASSGGLGNQPQHF. The CDR3 DNA reads as TGTGCCAGCAGCGGGGGACTAGGCAATCAGCCCCAGCATTTT.

This clone came up once. The chain joins TRBV7-2 to TRBJ1-5; weak D call: TRBD1 (6 bases). The V and J ends lost 2 bases and 7 bases respectively, with 12 bases between them. Germline CDR1 and CDR2: SGHTA and FQGNSA. This CDR3 has 14 amino acids. The CDR3 reads CASSLRQGRQPQHF. The DNA of the CDR3 is TGTGCCAGCAGCTTACGGCAGGGGAGGCAGCCCCAGCATTTT.

This clone has a handful of counts. V and J are TRBV10-1 and TRBJ1-3, with unresolved D. V was cut by 6 bases and J by 0 bases, with 12 bases left in between. This CDR3 region has 15 residues. Germline CDR1 and CDR2: WNHNN and SYGVQD (reference sequence). CDR3 DNA: TGCGCCAGCAGCGACACGCTAGGCTCTGGAAACACCATATATTTT. It is translated as CASSDTLGSGNTIYF.

This rearrangement joins TRBV28 to TRBJ1-3, with 9 positions matching TRBD1. Germline V gene data show CDR1 as MDHEN and CDR2 as SYDVKM. The CDR3 totals 15 residues. The V segment lost 5 bases and the J segment 4 bases; nucleotides outside the gene matches: 6. The CDR3 here is CASSEQGANGNTIYF. The DNA for the CDR3 is TGTGCCAGCAGTGAACAGGGGGCGAACGGAAACACCATATATTTT. The whole variable domain, filled in from reference TRBV28 and TRBJ1-3, reads DVKVTQSSRYLVKRTGEKVFLECVQDMDHENMFWYRQDPGLGLRLIYFSYDVKMKEKGDIPEGYSVSREKKERFSLILESASTNQTSMYLCASSEQGANGNTIYFGEGSWLTVV.

The rearrangement uses TRBV27 and TRBJ1-6; D is undetermined. V lost 4 bases to trimming and J lost 7 bases, with 8 bases between them. Germline values: CDR1 MNHEY, CDR2 SMNVEV (reference sequence). This CDR3 contains 13 residues. CDR3 DNA sequence: TGTGCCAGCAGTTGGGTCGGAAATTCACCCCTCCACTTT. It yields the protein CASSWVGNSPLHF.

This clone was counted only a few times. The CDR3 loop is CASYLTGGVEQFF. CDR3 nucleotides: TGCGCCAGTTACCTGACAGGGGGGGTAGAGCAGTTCTTC. The chain uses TRBV5-1 and TRBJ2-1; 9 bases fit TRBD1. CDR3 length: 13 amino acids. V was clipped by 8 bases and J by 10 bases; unmatched bases: 10. Germline V gives CDR1 SGHRS, CDR2 YFSETQ. Drawing the rest from reference TRBV5-1 and TRBJ2-1, the complete variable domain is KAGVTQTPRYLIKTRGQQVTLSCSPISGHRSVSWYQQTPGQGLQFLFEYFSETQRNKGNFPGRFSGRQFSNSRSEMNVSTLELGDSALYLCASYLTGGVEQFFGPGTRLTVL.

This clone was recorded once. The chain has TRBV7-6 and TRBJ2-5; D may be TRBD1 or TRBD2 (5 bases each). The CDR3 sequence is 14 residues long. Trimming stripped 5 bases from V and 5 bases from J, with 15 bases between. Germline CDR1 reads SGHVS; CDR2 reads FNYEAQ. The DNA of the CDR3 is TGTGCCAGCAGCCCAGGGACCTTGGTGGAGACCCAGTACTTC. Translating gives CASSPGTLVETQYF. Full variable domain (rest looked up from reference TRBV7-6 and TRBJ2-5): GAGVSQSPRYKVTKRGQDVALRCDPISGHVSLYWYRQALGQGPEFLTYFNYEAQQDKSGLPNDRFSAERPEGSISTLTIQRTEQRDSAMYRCASSPGTLVETQYFGPGTRLLVL.

This clone is a singleton in its sample. The chain joins TRBV11-2 to TRBJ1-1, with D unresolved. V lost 3 bases to trimming and J lost 1 base, with 9 bases between them. The germline CDR1 and CDR2 sequences are SGHAT and FQNNGV. The CDR3 totals 14 residues. The CDR3 reads CASSFSQWNTEAFF. DNA of the CDR3: TGTGCCAGCAGCTTTAGTCAGTGGAACACTGAAGCTTTCTTT.

Written as DNA, the CDR3 is TGTGCCAGCAGCTTAACAGTAATCATGAACACTGAAGCTTTCTTT. Amino acid sequence: CASSLTVIMNTEAFF. The V and J genes are TRBV7-2 and TRBJ1-1, with D uncertain. The CDR3 totals 15 residues. CDR1 is SGHTA, CDR2 FQGNSA, per germline. Deletions cut 2 bases from V and 0 bases from J, with 10 bases between.

This clone was detected only a few times. The gene calls are TRBV9 and TRBJ1-2; a possible D gene is TRBD1 (5 bases). The ends were cut back, 0 bases at V and 7 bases at J, with 16 bases in the middle. This CDR3 has 15 amino acids. From germline, CDR1 is SGDLS and CDR2 YYNGEE. The CDR3 region has the DNA TGTGCCAGCAGCGTAGGGGGAGGGGCCCCGGGTGGCTACACCTTC. Translated, it gives CASSVGGGAPGGYTF.

This clone was seen only a few times. The chain carries TRBV11-2 and TRBJ2-1; no definite D call. CDR1 and CDR2 from the germline V gene are SGHAT and FQNNGV. The V end was cut by 7 bases, the J end by 1 base, with 20 bases between. This CDR3 contains 17 residues. The CDR3 DNA reads as TGTGCCAGCAACGCCCCGGACGACCCAGTGTCCTACAATGAGCAGTTCTTC. This sequence encodes CASNAPDDPVSYNEQFF.